The 22 T cell receptor beta chains listed next were all sequenced from one sample in a study of technical replicates of blood from a few donors. Sequenced by immunoSEQ multiplex PCR; TCRdb stores in-frame clones only, minus some. The repertoire holds approximately 78,000 clones, with roughly 95% as singletons. What was sequenced was T cells isolated from PBMCs. These receptors all stem from a human donor in good health.

The chain carries TRBV4-1 and TRBJ2-7; D unresolved. CDR1 and CDR2 (germline): MGHRA, YSYEKL. CDR3 length: 14 amino acids. With 3 bases removed from V and 0 bases from J, the gap between germline ends came to 9 bases. The CDR3 DNA is TGCGCCAGCAGCCAGTCCCATTCCTCCTACGAGCAGTACTTC. Translation gives CASSQSHSSYEQYF.

The chain recombines TRBV11-2 with TRBJ1-6; D is ambiguous. Germline loops: CDR1 SGHAT, CDR2 FQNNGV. Trimming removed 6 bases from V and 7 bases from J, with 16 bases in between. The CDR3 covers 15 residues. The CDR3, as DNA: TGTGCCAGCAGGCCACCCGGGGTATTAAATTCACCCCTCCACTTT. Protein: CASRPPGVLNSPLHF.

V is TRBV21-1 and J is TRBJ2-7; TRBD1, the table's D call, was not compared with the DNA. TRBV21-1 is reported as a pseudogene. The CDR3 extends over 17 amino acids. The CDR3, as DNA: TGTGCCAGCAGCAAAGTTCCGCCGGGACAGCACTCACTAACCATGTACTTC. Protein product: CASSKVPPGQHSLTMYF.

V gene TRBV29-1 combines with J gene TRBJ2-1; D not certain. V gave up 0 bases and J gave up 2 bases, with 14 bases separating them. Germline V gives CDR1 SQVTM, CDR2 ANQGSEA. The CDR3 extends over 16 amino acids. The CDR3, as DNA: TGCAGCGTTGAAGAGTTGAGGCAGTTCCCCTACAATGAGCAGTTCTTC. Translating gives CSVEELRQFPYNEQFF.

This chain joins TRBV5-1 and TRBJ2-5; 14 bases fit TRBD2. The CDR3 loop spans 17 amino acids. CDR1 is SGHRS, CDR2 YFSETQ, per germline. The V segment lost 3 bases and the J segment 5 bases; nucleotides outside the gene matches: 9. The CDR3 sequence: CASSSLTSGGAGETQYF. The CDR3 region has the DNA TGCGCCAGCAGCTCGCTGACTAGCGGGGGGGCCGGGGAGACCCAGTACTTC.

The chain combines TRBV15 with TRBJ1-3, with 9 nucleotides matching TRBD1. Losses at the gene ends were 1 base for V and 3 bases for J; bases not matched to a gene: 7. CDR1 is LNHNV, CDR2 YYDKDF, per germline (reference sequence). There are 17 residues in the CDR3. CDR3 bases: TGTGCCACCAGCAGAGGTTCGGGACAGGGTGTTGGAAACACCATATATTTT. Translating gives CATSRGSGQGVGNTIYF.

The chain links TRBV11-3 to TRBJ1-2; 7 bases are a match to TRBD1. Germline CDR1 is SGHNT and CDR2 is YENEEA. V was pared by 5 bases and J by 8 bases, with 5 bases of the junction left unmatched. The CDR3 covers 12 residues. The CDR3 loop reads CASSHQGDGYTF. The CDR3 DNA is TGTGCCAGCAGCCATCAGGGGGACGGCTACACCTTC.

This CDR3 is CASSFSLAGNYEQYF. CDR3 coding DNA: TGTGCCAGCAGCTTCTCCCTAGCGGGGAATTACGAGCAGTACTTC. The rearrangement uses TRBV7-8 and TRBJ2-7; the match to TRBD2 covers 9 bases. In germline, CDR1 is SGHVS, CDR2 FQNEAQ. The CDR3 loop spans 15 amino acids. J lost 4 bases, V lost 3 bases, and 7 bases had no gene match.

CDR3 loop: CASSIGLAGNRESYEQYF. CDR3 nucleotides: TGTGCCAGTAGTATAGGACTAGCGGGAAATAGAGAATCCTACGAGCAGTACTTC. The chain is built from TRBV19 and TRBJ2-7; 11 bases align to TRBD2. Germline-derived CDR1 and CDR2 are LNHDA and SQIVND (reference sequence). The CDR3 covers 18 residues. V shed 1 base and J 1 base; nucleotides not matched to a gene: 9.

The V and J genes are TRBV7-9 and TRBJ1-2, with 10 bases lining up with TRBD1. The V segment lost 0 bases and the J segment 3 bases; nucleotides outside the gene matches: 4. Germline assignment: CDR1 SEHNR and CDR2 FQNEAQ (reference sequence). CDR3 size: 16 residues. In DNA form, the CDR3 reads TGTGCCAGCAGCTTAGCTGTCGGACAGGGGGACTATGGCTACACCTTC. Its translation is CASSLAVGQGDYGYTF.

This chain links TRBV6-5 with TRBJ2-7; 11 bases agree with TRBD2. Germline-derived CDR1 and CDR2 are MNHEY and SVGAGI. Trimming cost V 5 bases and J 2 bases; bases outside gene matches: 5. This CDR3 has 15 amino acids. CDR3: CASSTTSGSPYEQYF. The CDR3 DNA sequence: TGTGCCAGCAGTACAACTAGCGGGAGTCCCTACGAGCAGTACTTC.

J is TRBJ1-2 and V is TRBV9, with TRBD1 matching over 8 bases. Germline CDR1 reads SGDLS; CDR2 reads YYNGEE. The CDR3 contains 15 residues. The V segment lost 3 bases and the J segment 4 bases; nucleotides outside the gene matches: 8. CDR3 region: CASSASGGNSYGYTF. The CDR3 coding sequence is TGTGCCAGCAGCGCTTCAGGGGGCAATAGCTATGGCTACACCTTC.

The chain combines TRBV13 with TRBJ2-7; tentatively, D is TRBD2 (5 bases). The germline V gene encodes CDR1 PRHDT and CDR2 FYEKMQ (reference sequence). The CDR3 loop spans 13 amino acids. Between the trimmed V and J ends, which lost 7 bases and 3 bases, there was a span of 13 bases. CDR3 loop: CASKWTGFYEQYF. The DNA for the CDR3 is TGTGCCAGCAAGTGGACGGGGTTCTACGAGCAGTACTTC.

V gene TRBV5-1 combines with J gene TRBJ1-4; the match to TRBD1 covers 7 bases. Germline assignment: CDR1 SGHRS and CDR2 YFSETQ. The CDR3 consists of 16 residues. The V segment lost 2 bases and the J segment 0 bases; nucleotides outside the gene matches: 4. CDR3 DNA sequence: TGCGCCAGCAGCTTCGGGCAGGGGGCAACTAATGAAAAACTGTTTTTT. Translated: CASSFGQGATNEKLFF.

The rearrangement uses TRBV7-2 and TRBJ1-2; 7 bases fit TRBD1. CDR1 is SGHTA and CDR2 is FQGNSA in the germline V gene. V lost 5 bases, J lost 0 bases, and 3 bases stayed unmatched. CDR3 length equals 14 residues. CDR3 DNA: TGTGCCAGCAGCCCAGGGGGAGCTAACTATGGCTACACCTTC. Protein: CASSPGGANYGYTF.

The chain recombines TRBV7-9 with TRBJ2-3; D unclear. Trimming pared 4 bases from V and 3 bases from J, leaving 8 bases between. Per germline, CDR1 SEHNR and CDR2 FQNEAQ (reference sequence). The CDR3 contains 13 residues. In DNA form, the CDR3 reads TGTGCCAGCAGCTCTTTCGGGACAGATACGCAGTATTTT. Translation gives CASSSFGTDTQYF.

This clone was picked up one time. The gene calls are TRBV5-5 and TRBJ2-7, with a weak D call TRBD1 (5 bases). CDR3 length equals 14 residues. Trimming stripped 4 bases from V and 0 bases from J, with 11 bases between. Germline CDR1 SGHKS, CDR2 YYEKEE (reference sequence). In nucleotides, the CDR3 is TGTGCCAGCAGCCTAGGACACGGCTCCTACGAGCAGTACTTC. Amino acids: CASSLGHGSYEQYF. The full variable domain, rest sourced from reference TRBV5-5 and TRBJ2-7, is DAGVTQSPTHLIKTRGQQVTLRCSPISGHKSVSWYQQVLGQGPQFIFQYYEKEERGRGNFPDRFSARQFPNYSSELNVNALLLGDSALYLCASSLGHGSYEQYFGPGTRLTVT.

This clone was found once. This chain connects TRBV28 to TRBJ2-7, with D maybe TRBD1 (5 bases). Germline assignment: CDR1 MDHEN and CDR2 SYDVKM. There are 12 residues in the CDR3. V lost 6 bases to trimming and J lost 4 bases, with 10 bases between them. This CDR3 is CASRDIEYEQYF. The CDR3 DNA is TGTGCCAGCAGGGACATCGAATACGAGCAGTACTTC.

The chain has TRBV15 and TRBJ2-1, with a tentative D call TRBD2 (5 bases). CDR1 and CDR2 (germline): LNHNV, YYDKDF (reference sequence). The CDR3 sequence is 14 residues long. V gave up 2 bases and J gave up 3 bases, with 8 bases separating them. CDR3 sequence: CATSRPGNYNEQFF. In DNA, the CDR3 is TGTGCCACCAGCAGACCCGGGAACTACAATGAGCAGTTCTTC. Full variable domain (rest looked up from reference TRBV15 and TRBJ2-1): DAMVIQNPRYQVTQFGKPVTLSCSQTLNHNVMYWYQQKSSQAPKLLFHYYDKDFNNEADTPDNFQSRRPNTSFCFLDIRSPGLGDTAMYLCATSRPGNYNEQFFGPGTRLTVL.

V and J are TRBV7-6 and TRBJ1-3; 8 nucleotides match TRBD1. The CDR3 has 15 amino acids. Trimming at V came to 5 bases and at J to 2 bases, leaving 5 bases not matched to a gene. Germline CDR1 SGHVS, CDR2 FNYEAQ. The chain's CDR3 is CASSPGGWAGNTIYF. CDR3 DNA: TGTGCCAGCAGCCCAGGGGGCTGGGCTGGAAACACCATATATTTT. Drawing the rest from reference TRBV7-6 and TRBJ1-3, the complete variable domain is GAGVSQSPRYKVTKRGQDVALRCDPISGHVSLYWYRQALGQGPEFLTYFNYEAQQDKSGLPNDRFSAERPEGSISTLTIQRTEQRDSAMYRCASSPGGWAGNTIYFGEGSWLTVV.

The genes are TRBV4-1 and TRBJ2-3, with 14 bases identical to TRBD2. Germline loops: CDR1 MGHRA, CDR2 YSYEKL. The CDR3 totals 17 residues. V lost 0 bases, J lost 11 bases, and 10 bases stayed unmatched. DNA of the CDR3: TGCGCCAGCAGCCAAGAACGCCTCGGGACTAGCGGGAGAAAGCAGTATTTT. It codes for CASSQERLGTSGRKQYF.

CDR3 nucleotides: TGTGCCAGCAGCTCCCGACAGGGTCAAGATACGCAGTATTTT. Translated: CASSSRQGQDTQYF. The rearrangement links TRBV7-6 to TRBJ2-3; 7 bases fit TRBD1. V shed 4 bases and J 5 bases; nucleotides not matched to a gene: 6. This CDR3 is 14 amino acids long. In germline, CDR1 is SGHVS, CDR2 FNYEAQ.